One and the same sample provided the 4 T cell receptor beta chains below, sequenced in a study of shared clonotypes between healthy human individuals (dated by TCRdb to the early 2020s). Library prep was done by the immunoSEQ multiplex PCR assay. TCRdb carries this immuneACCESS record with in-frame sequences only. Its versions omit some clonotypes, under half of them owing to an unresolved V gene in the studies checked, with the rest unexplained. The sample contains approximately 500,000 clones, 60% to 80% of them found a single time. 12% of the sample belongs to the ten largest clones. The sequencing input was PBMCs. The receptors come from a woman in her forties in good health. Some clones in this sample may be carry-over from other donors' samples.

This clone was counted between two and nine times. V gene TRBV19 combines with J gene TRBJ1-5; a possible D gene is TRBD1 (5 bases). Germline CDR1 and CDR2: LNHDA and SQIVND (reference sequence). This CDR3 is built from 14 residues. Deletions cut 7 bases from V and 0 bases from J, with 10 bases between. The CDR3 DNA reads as TGTGCCAGTACCGTGACAGATAGCAATCAGCCCCAGCATTTT. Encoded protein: CASTVTDSNQPQHF.

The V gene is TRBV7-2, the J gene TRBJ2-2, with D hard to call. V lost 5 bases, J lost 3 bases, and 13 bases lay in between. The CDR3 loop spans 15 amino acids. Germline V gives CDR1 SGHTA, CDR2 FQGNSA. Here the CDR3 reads CASSPNGWHTGELFF. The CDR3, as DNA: TGTGCCAGCAGCCCTAATGGTTGGCACACCGGGGAGCTGTTTTTT.

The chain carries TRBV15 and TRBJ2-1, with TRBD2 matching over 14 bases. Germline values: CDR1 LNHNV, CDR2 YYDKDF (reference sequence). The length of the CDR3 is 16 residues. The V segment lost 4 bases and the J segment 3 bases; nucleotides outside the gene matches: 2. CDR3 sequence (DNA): TGTGCCACCAGCAAAGGACTAGCGGGAGGCTACAATGAGCAGTTCTTC. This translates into CATSKGLAGGYNEQFF.

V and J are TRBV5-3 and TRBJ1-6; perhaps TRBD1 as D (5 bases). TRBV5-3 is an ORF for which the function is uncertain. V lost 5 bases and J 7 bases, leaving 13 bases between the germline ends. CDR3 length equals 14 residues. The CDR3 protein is CARRTGTHNSPLHF. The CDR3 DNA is TGTGCCAGAAGAACCGGGACCCACAATTCACCCCTCCACTTT.